The 17 T cell receptor beta chains below were found in one sample sequenced in a study of cytomegalovirus exposure and HLA in healthy donors. Primers: 60 Vbeta forward and 13 Jbeta reverse. The assay was immunoSEQ multiplex PCR, and TCRdb's table has in-frame clones only and misses some. The sample lists over 150,000 clones, approximately 76% occurring once. Material for sequencing was PBMCs. The receptors stem from a man between 60 and 70 years old in good health and CMV-seronegative.

V usage is TRBV7-7 and J usage is TRBJ2-5; 7 nucleotides line up with TRBD2. Germline-derived CDR1 and CDR2 are SSHAT and FNYEAQ (reference sequence). V was pared by 5 bases and J by 5 bases, with 14 bases of the junction left unmatched. CDR3 size: 16 residues. The CDR3 coding sequence is TGTGCCAGCAGCCCCTCCGGGGGGACCGTGGGGGAGACCCAGTACTTC. Amino acids: CASSPSGGTVGETQYF.

CDR3 loop: CASSLADMAPQFF. CDR3 nucleotides: TGTGCCAGCAGCTTAGCGGACATGGCCCCTCAGTTCTTC. The chain joins TRBV7-8 to TRBJ2-1; TRBD1 might be the D (5 bases). Germline lookup yields CDR1 SGHVS and CDR2 FQNEAQ. There are 13 residues in the CDR3. Between the trimmed V and J ends, which lost 0 bases and 13 bases, there was a span of 13 bases.

V gene TRBV18 combines with J gene TRBJ1-5; weak D call: TRBD1 (5 bases). The length of the CDR3 is 15 residues. In germline, CDR1 is KGHSH, CDR2 LQKENI. V dropped 1 base and J dropped 1 base, with 8 bases sitting between them. As DNA, the CDR3 is TGTGCCAGCTCACCACAGACAGCCAGCAATCAGCCCCAGCATTTT. It is translated as CASSPQTASNQPQHF.

This clone was counted once. This chain uses TRBV6-1 with TRBJ2-5, with a tentative D call TRBD2 (6 bases). The CDR3 runs to 14 residues. Trimming removed 6 bases from V and 5 bases from J, with 16 bases in between. Germline CDR1 MNHNS, CDR2 SASEGT. CDR3 in amino acids: CASSRDSPQETQYF. The CDR3 bases are TGTGCCAGCAGCCGGGACTCCCCCCAGGAGACCCAGTACTTC.

The rearrangement links TRBV30 to TRBJ2-7, with TRBD1 identical over 10 bases. J was trimmed by 6 bases and V by 4 bases; bases with no gene match: 12. Per the germline V gene, CDR1 is GTSNPN and CDR2 is SVGIG (reference sequence). This CDR3 region has 15 residues. The CDR3 DNA sequence: TGTGCCTGGACCGAACCGGGACAGGGGAGGCTCGAGCAGTACTTC. Protein product: CAWTEPGQGRLEQYF.

The chain links TRBV4-1 to TRBJ2-1, with D uncertain. The V gene lost 5 bases and the J gene lost 3 bases, with 2 bases spanning the gap. CDR3 length: 11 amino acids. Germline CDR1 and CDR2: MGHRA and YSYEKL. The DNA for the CDR3 is TGCGCCAGCAGCTACTACAATGAGCAGTTCTTC. Amino acid sequence: CASSYYNEQFF.

The chain joins TRBV4-1 to TRBJ2-3; possible D gene TRBD2, 5 bases. Germline loops: CDR1 MGHRA, CDR2 YSYEKL. The V gene lost 1 base and the J gene lost 5 bases, with 16 bases spanning the gap. This CDR3 is 16 amino acids long. The CDR3 reads CASSQGVYGREDTQYF. CDR3 bases: TGCGCCAGCAGCCAAGGAGTGTATGGGAGAGAAGATACGCAGTATTTT.

The gene calls are TRBV28 and TRBJ2-3; 11 bases are shared with TRBD2. The CDR3 extends over 15 amino acids. V lost 6 bases to trimming and J lost 5 bases; unmatched junction nucleotides: 7. CDR1 and CDR2 (germline): MDHEN, SYDVKM. The CDR3 loop is CASSSPGLAVDTQYF. The CDR3 DNA is TGTGCCAGCAGCTCCCCGGGACTAGCGGTAGATACGCAGTATTTT.

The rearrangement joins TRBV2 to TRBJ1-1, with a possible D match to TRBD1 (5 bases). This CDR3 spans 16 amino acids. V was shortened by 6 bases and J by 0 bases, with 17 bases between the two germline ends. CDR1 is SNHLY, CDR2 FYNNEI, per germline. The CDR3 loop reads CASRLSTETVNTEAFF. CDR3 nucleotides: TGTGCCAGCAGGCTCTCGACAGAAACGGTGAACACTGAAGCTTTCTTT.

The rearrangement uses TRBV9 and TRBJ1-5; no reliable D call. The CDR3 is made up of 13 amino acids. Trimming removed 3 bases at V and 6 bases at J, with 10 bases between. Germline lookup yields CDR1 SGDLS and CDR2 YYNGEE. For the CDR3, the DNA is TGTGCCAGCAGCGCAGCCGAGGGTCAGCCCCAGCATTTT. Protein: CASSAAEGQPQHF.

V gene TRBV2 combines with J gene TRBJ2-1; no clear D. Germline-derived CDR1 and CDR2 are SNHLY and FYNNEI. The CDR3 consists of 13 residues. Trimming left V 4 bases short and J 8 bases short, with 12 bases between. CDR3 residues: CASSAGNTDEQFF. The DNA of the CDR3 is TGTGCCAGCAGTGCAGGCAACACCGATGAGCAGTTCTTC.

The chain combines TRBV11-2 with TRBJ2-1; 7 bases map to TRBD1. Germline loops: CDR1 SGHAT, CDR2 FQNNGV. The CDR3 has 13 amino acids. Trimming took 0 bases from V and 11 from J; bases not matched to a gene: 4. The CDR3 protein is CASSLEQGVQQFF. The CDR3 coding sequence is TGTGCCAGCAGCTTAGAGCAGGGGGTCCAGCAGTTCTTC.

The V and J genes are TRBV7-9 and TRBJ1-4; D call uncertain. Trimming cost V 2 bases and J 5 bases, with 15 bases left between them. Germline CDR1 is SEHNR and CDR2 is FQNEAQ (reference sequence). The CDR3 runs 16 residues. The DNA for the CDR3 is TGTGCCAGCAGCTTACCCGGGAGTATGAGGAATGAAAAACTGTTTTTT. Amino acid sequence: CASSLPGSMRNEKLFF.

The chain joins TRBV5-1 to TRBJ1-5; TRBD1 matches 9 bases. Germline values: CDR1 SGHRS, CDR2 YFSETQ. V trimming: 0 bases; J trimming: 7 bases; junction bases outside the gene matches: 5. There are 15 residues in the CDR3. DNA of the CDR3: TGCGCCAGCAGCTTGGGGACAGGGGTAGGCCAGCCCCAGCATTTT. It translates to CASSLGTGVGQPQHF.

The chain uses TRBV7-9 and TRBJ1-3, with 8 bases that match TRBD1. Per germline, CDR1 SEHNR and CDR2 FQNEAQ (reference sequence). CDR3 size: 17 residues. The ends lost 5 bases at V and 0 bases at J; junction bases unmatched: 9. The CDR3 nucleotides are TGTGCCAGCAGCCCAAAGGGACAGGCTGACTCTGGAAACACCATATATTTT. It is translated as CASSPKGQADSGNTIYF.

This chain connects TRBV6-5 to TRBJ2-7; D perhaps matches TRBD2 (5 bases). Between the trimmed V and J ends, which lost 8 bases and 0 bases, there was a span of 17 bases. Germline loops: CDR1 MNHEY, CDR2 SVGAGI. There are 15 residues in the CDR3. The CDR3 spells CASSVTSGDSYEQYF. The CDR3 DNA reads as TGTGCCAGCTCAGTTACTTCCGGGGACTCCTACGAGCAGTACTTC.

The chain uses TRBV19 and TRBJ2-1; TRBD2 matches at 10 bases. V lost 9 bases, J lost 5 bases, and 13 bases stayed unmatched. Germline V gives CDR1 LNHDA, CDR2 SQIVND (reference sequence). CDR3 length: 16 residues. The CDR3 nucleotides read TGTGCCAGGAAAAAAACAGCGGGAGGGCCGGACAATGAGCAGTTCTTC. The encoded protein is CARKKTAGGPDNEQFF.